The 27 T cell receptor beta chains in this list originate from one sample, sequenced in a study of patients and donors after allogeneic stem cell transplantation. A single record per CDR3 protein comes from TCRdb applying MiXCR to the RT-PCR reads. The sample shows about a million distinct CDR3 sequences, roughly 18% of them seen only once. Sequenced input: blood, either unsorted or a sorted T cell fraction (not recorded which). These receptors originate from a human donor who was either an allogeneic HSCT recipient or a stem cell or donor lymphocyte infusion donor (not recorded which). It is not recorded whose cells these are; they may come from a transplant donor.

Ten or more counts support this clonotype. The rearrangement uses TRBV12-3 or TRBV12-4 and TRBJ1-3; no reliable D call. The CDR3 has 12 amino acids. V shed 8 bases and J shed 5 bases, with 10 bases lying between them. The CDR3 region has the DNA TGTGCCAGCCTAAAGTCCCGAAACACCATATATTTT. Translating it yields CASLKSRNTIYF.

The chain is built from TRBV7-9 and TRBJ1-2; TRBD1 is a possible D gene (6 bases). CDR1 SEHNR and CDR2 FQNEAQ come from the germline V gene (reference sequence). The ends were cut back, 2 bases at V and 8 bases at J, with 21 bases in the middle. The CDR3 contains 16 residues. CDR3 DNA: TGTGCCAGCAGCTTAAACCGGGACAAAACGACGAGAGGCTACACCTTC. It specifies CASSLNRDKTTRGYTF. The variable domain in full, completed from reference TRBV7-9 and TRBJ1-2, reads DTGVSQNPRHKITKRGQNVTFRCDPISEHNRLYWYRQTLGQGPEFLTYFQNEAQLEKSRLLSDRFSAERPKGSFSTLEIQRTEQGDSAMYLCASSLNRDKTTRGYTFGSGTRLTVV.

This clonotype was observed a handful of times. CDR3 protein: CASSLEAGPGYEQYF. The CDR3 DNA reads TGTGCCAGCAGCCTCGAAGCCGGTCCGGGCTACGAGCAGTACTTC. The genes are TRBV7-3 and TRBJ2-7; no reliable D call. The CDR3 runs to 15 residues. Germline CDR1 and CDR2: SGHTA and FQGTGA. The V and J ends lost 5 bases and 3 bases respectively, with 17 bases between them.

V and J are TRBV12-3 or TRBV12-4 and TRBJ2-7; D is ambiguous. The CDR3 has 11 residues. V was clipped by 3 bases and J by 6 bases, with 6 bases between them. Written as DNA, the CDR3 is TGTGCCAGCAGTTTGGACCTCGAGCAGTACTTC. It encodes CASSLDLEQYF.

This clonotype was seen more than once but under ten times. This rearrangement joins TRBV6-5 to TRBJ1-1; D unresolved. Trimming pared 2 bases from V and 1 base from J, leaving 5 bases between. CDR1 and CDR2 from the germline V gene are MNHEY and SVGAGI. This CDR3 comprises 13 residues. CDR3: CASSYAQNTEAFF. The CDR3 nucleotides read TGTGCCAGCAGTTACGCTCAGAACACTGAAGCTTTCTTT.

This clonotype was seen a handful of times. The J gene is TRBJ2-3, the V gene TRBV20-1; D may match TRBD1 or TRBD2 (5 bases each). The germline CDR1 and CDR2 sequences are DFQATT and SNEGSKA (reference sequence). The CDR3 consists of 12 residues. V lost 8 bases, J lost 0 bases, and 9 bases lay in between. CDR3 DNA sequence: TGCAGTACGGGACCCAGCACAGATACGCAGTATTTT. Its translation: CSTGPSTDTQYF.

This CDR3 reads CASSQRLAGGSTDTQYF. The CDR3 DNA reads as TGCGCCAGCAGCCAGAGACTAGCGGGAGGAAGTACAGATACGCAGTATTTT. The chain couples TRBV4-1 to TRBJ2-3; 13 positions agree with TRBD2. V shed 3 bases, J shed 3 bases, and the junction held 6 bases outside the gene matches. Germline V lookup: CDR1 MGHRA, CDR2 YSYEKL. The CDR3 is made up of 17 amino acids.

The chain recombines TRBV4-3 with TRBJ2-2, with 14 bases fitting TRBD2. This CDR3 region has 17 residues. Germline-derived CDR1 and CDR2 are LGHNA and YSLEER. Losses at the gene ends were 4 bases for V and 5 bases for J; bases not matched to a gene: 6. The CDR3 reads CASSPGLAGVLTGELFF. The CDR3 DNA reads as TGCGCCAGCAGCCCGGGACTAGCGGGGGTCCTTACCGGGGAGCTGTTTTTT.

The rearrangement links TRBV20-1 to TRBJ1-2, with D hard to call. Germline assignment: CDR1 DFQATT and CDR2 SNEGSKA (reference sequence). Trimming pared 0 bases from V and 0 bases from J, leaving 8 bases between. The CDR3 spans 14 residues. DNA of the CDR3: TGCAGTGCTAGAGAGCCGGGAACTAACTATGGCTACACCTTC. Translation gives CSAREPGTNYGYTF.

There are a few counts of this clonotype. V gene TRBV29-1 combines with J gene TRBJ1-1; D gene uncertain. This CDR3 region has 10 residues. The V gene's germline CDR1 is SQVTM and CDR2 ANQGSEA. Trimming shortened V by 7 bases and J by 11 bases, and 14 bases separated the two germline ends. The DNA for the CDR3 is TGCAGCGCCTACGGGCGGAGGGCTTTCTTT. This sequence encodes CSAYGRRAFF.

This clonotype has just a few counts. The gene calls are TRBV6-2 or TRBV6-3 and TRBJ2-7, with D perhaps assigned TRBD1 or TRBD2 (5 bases each). Trimming cost V 3 bases and J 4 bases, with 10 bases left between them. Germline CDR1 reads MNHEY; CDR2 reads SVGEGT. CDR3 size: 13 residues. CDR3 nucleotide sequence: TGTGCCAGCAGTTATGGGACGGTATACGAGCAGTACTTC. Translated: CASSYGTVYEQYF.

The chain links TRBV19 to TRBJ2-6; TRBD1 matches at 11 bases. Unmatched junction bases numbered 5, after V lost 9 bases and J lost 4 bases. CDR1 is LNHDA, CDR2 SQIVND, per germline (reference sequence). The CDR3 runs to 15 residues. CDR3 sequence (DNA): TGTGCCAGCAGGGACAGGGGGACCGGGGCCAACGTCCTGACTTTC. This codes for CASRDRGTGANVLTF.

The CDR3 loop reads CASSLSIGDDEQYF. CDR3 DNA sequence: TGTGCCAGCAGTTTAAGTATCGGGGATGACGAGCAGTACTTC. The chain is built from TRBV27 and TRBJ2-7; D possibly corresponds to TRBD2 (5 bases). The V gene's germline CDR1 is MNHEY and CDR2 SMNVEV (reference sequence). Between the trimmed V and J ends, which lost 2 bases and 5 bases, there was a span of 13 bases. The CDR3 covers 14 residues.

There are a few counts of this clonotype. V usage is TRBV19 and J usage is TRBJ1-1, with D unclear. The germline V gene has CDR1 LNHDA and CDR2 SQIVND (reference sequence). V shed 0 bases and J shed 1 base, with 9 bases lying between them. The CDR3 consists of 15 residues. The CDR3 nucleotides are TGTGCCAGTAGTATAGACTGGACGGAGAACACTGAAGCTTTCTTT. Its translation: CASSIDWTENTEAFF.

The sample holds a few counts of this clonotype. DNA of the CDR3: TGCAGTGCAGGGGGGACAGGGTGGCCCGGGGAGCTGTTTTTT. Amino acids: CSAGGTGWPGELFF. V and J are TRBV20-1 and TRBJ2-2, with 9 bases aligning to TRBD1. Germline V gene data show CDR1 as DFQATT and CDR2 as SNEGSKA (reference sequence). The CDR3 has 14 residues. V lost 6 bases to trimming and J lost 6 bases; unmatched junction nucleotides: 8.

This chain connects TRBV6-2 or TRBV6-3 to TRBJ2-5, with 9 nucleotides matching TRBD1. Germline CDR1 and CDR2: MNHEY and SVGEGT. J gave up 5 bases and V 4 bases, and 8 bases lay outside the gene matches. The CDR3 is 15 residues long. As DNA, the CDR3 is TGTGCCAGCAGTTTTTGGGACAGGGATCCGGAGACCCAGTACTTC. It translates to CASSFWDRDPETQYF.

The table lists this clonotype with a few counts. This chain joins TRBV3-1 and TRBJ2-1, with D maybe TRBD2 (6 bases). Germline assignment: CDR1 LGHDT and CDR2 YNNKEL (reference sequence). Trimming pared 0 bases from V and 5 bases from J, leaving 8 bases between. This CDR3 has 14 amino acids. The CDR3 here is CASSQEWTNNEQFF. The CDR3 bases are TGTGCCAGCAGCCAAGAGTGGACTAACAATGAGCAGTTCTTC.

The chain joins TRBV28 to TRBJ2-5, with 9 bases aligning to TRBD1. J lost 5 bases, V lost 4 bases, and 5 bases had no gene match. The germline V gene has CDR1 MDHEN and CDR2 SYDVKM. The CDR3 is made up of 14 amino acids. CDR3 sequence: CASSSGGQGETQYF. DNA for the CDR3: TGTGCCAGCAGTTCCGGGGGACAGGGCGAGACCCAGTACTTC.

The chain is built from TRBV20-1 and TRBJ1-1, with 8 bases aligning to TRBD1. V lost 4 bases to trimming and J lost 7 bases; unmatched junction nucleotides: 5. The CDR3 is 12 amino acids. The germline CDR1 and CDR2 sequences are DFQATT and SNEGSKA (reference sequence). This CDR3 reads CSATRTGLEAFF. The CDR3 region has the DNA TGCAGTGCTACCCGGACAGGGCTTGAAGCTTTCTTT.

Here the CDR3 reads CASSPMAGDYGYTF. The CDR3, as DNA: TGTGCCAGCTCACCAATGGCAGGGGACTATGGCTACACCTTC. The V call is TRBV18, the J call TRBJ1-2; possible D gene TRBD1, 6 bases. V was trimmed by 2 bases and J by 3 bases, leaving 10 bases between them. Germline CDR1 KGHSH, CDR2 LQKENI. The CDR3 has 14 amino acids.

The J gene is TRBJ1-1, the V gene TRBV5-1; TRBD1 is a possible D gene (5 bases). Germline V gives CDR1 SGHRS, CDR2 YFSETQ. The CDR3 contains 15 residues. The germline V and J ends were trimmed by 4 bases and 2 bases, with 15 bases remaining between them. The CDR3 protein is CASSGGRTINTEAFF. DNA for the CDR3: TGCGCCAGCAGCGGGGGACGGACAATTAACACTGAAGCTTTCTTT.

This chain uses TRBV20-1 with TRBJ2-7; D call uncertain. With 0 bases removed from V and 1 base from J, the gap between germline ends came to 4 bases. CDR3 length: 12 amino acids. The germline gives CDR1 DFQATT, CDR2 SNEGSKA (reference sequence). CDR3 sequence (DNA): TGCAGTGCTAGAGAGGCGTCCTACGAGCAGTACTTC. It codes for CSAREASYEQYF.

The chain links TRBV5-1 to TRBJ2-1; a possible D gene is TRBD2 (7 bases). Per the germline V gene, CDR1 is SGHRS and CDR2 is YFSETQ. The V gene lost 4 bases and the J gene lost 7 bases, with 24 bases spanning the gap. The CDR3 loop spans 17 amino acids. CDR3 in DNA: TGCGCCAGCAGCCTAAGGATTGGGAGGGGGGGAGGTAATGAGCAGTTCTTC. Translated, it gives CASSLRIGRGGGNEQFF.

This clonotype was counted a few times. The J gene is TRBJ1-2, the V gene TRBV7-9, with D unresolved. Looked up from germline, CDR1 is SEHNR and CDR2 is FQNEAQ (reference sequence). The CDR3 is 16 residues long. V was trimmed by 1 base and J by 2 bases, leaving 14 bases between them. The CDR3: CASSLEAARRNYGYTF. CDR3 sequence (DNA): TGTGCCAGCAGCTTAGAAGCGGCTCGGAGGAACTATGGCTACACCTTC.

This clonotype was seen a handful of times. V gene TRBV5-1 combines with J gene TRBJ2-3; 7 bases are a match to TRBD1. Per the germline V gene, CDR1 is SGHRS and CDR2 is YFSETQ. The CDR3 runs to 14 residues. V lost 4 bases and J lost 7; bases outside the gene matches: 9. Written as DNA, the CDR3 is TGCGCCAGCAGCCACGGACAGGATCATAATACGCAGTATTTT. Its translation: CASSHGQDHNTQYF.

This clonotype was recorded at least ten times. This chain links TRBV12-3 or TRBV12-4 with TRBJ1-3; TRBD1 matches 10 bases. Trimming at V came to 2 bases and at J to 2 bases, leaving 3 bases not matched to a gene. The CDR3 runs to 16 residues. The CDR3 DNA reads TGTGCCAGCAGTTTAAAAGGACAGGGGGCTGGAAACACCATATATTTT. Protein sequence: CASSLKGQGAGNTIYF.

Many counts were recorded for this clonotype. The chain uses TRBV18 and TRBJ2-7, with a tentative D call TRBD1 (6 bases). The CDR3 runs 14 residues. Germline V CDR1 and CDR2: KGHSH, LQKENI. The V end was cut by 3 bases, the J end by 0 bases, with 9 bases between. The CDR3 coding sequence is TGTGCCAGCTCACCCGACAGGTCCTCCTACGAGCAGTACTTC. Translation gives CASSPDRSSYEQYF.